The clone carrying this TCR beta chain was seen a handful of times. The CDR3 regions of TCR beta were amplified from RNA transcripts. Primed by the HTBI set, a first-round RT-PCR was run on the TCR CDR3. MiXCR was run by TCRdb on the multiplex PCR reads, yielding one entry per CDR3 protein. The sample lists over 700,000 distinct CDR3 sequences, 18% occurring once. The CDR3 has 11 residues. The germline V and J ends were trimmed by 4 bases and 8 bases, with 6 bases remaining between them. Germline V gene data show CDR1 as SGDLS and CDR2 as YYNGEE. The sample is drawn from a study of T cells in Graves' hyperthyroidism and ophthalmopathy. Study as a whole: Peripheral blood was acquired at first diagnosis, ahead of any therapy whatsoever.

Diagnoses rested on clinical symptoms, serum thyroxine and TRAb, thyroid ultrasound and orbital computed tomography. Fresh peripheral blood, roughly 10 ml, was the source of the PBMCs. The V and J genes are TRBV9 and TRBJ1-4; D is uncertain. The source of this sequence is a woman in her fifties or sixties with Graves' hyperthyroidism that later progressed to Graves' ophthalmopathy. Sequences were obtained from blood. CDR3 DNA: TGTGCCAGCAGCCTACCCGAAAAACTGTTTTTT. Translating gives CASSLPEKLFF.